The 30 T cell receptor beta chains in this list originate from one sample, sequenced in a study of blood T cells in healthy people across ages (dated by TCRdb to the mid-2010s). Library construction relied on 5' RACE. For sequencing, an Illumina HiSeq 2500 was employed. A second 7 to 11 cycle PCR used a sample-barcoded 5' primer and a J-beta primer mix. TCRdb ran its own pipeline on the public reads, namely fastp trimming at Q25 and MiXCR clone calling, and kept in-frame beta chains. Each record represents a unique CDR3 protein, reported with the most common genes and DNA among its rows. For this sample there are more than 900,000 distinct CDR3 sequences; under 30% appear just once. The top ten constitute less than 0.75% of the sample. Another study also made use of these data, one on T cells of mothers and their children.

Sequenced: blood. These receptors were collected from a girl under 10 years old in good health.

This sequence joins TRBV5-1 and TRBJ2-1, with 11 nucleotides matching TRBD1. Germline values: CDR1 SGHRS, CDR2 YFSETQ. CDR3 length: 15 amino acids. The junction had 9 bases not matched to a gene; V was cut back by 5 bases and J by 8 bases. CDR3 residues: CASSSGQGAGDEQFF. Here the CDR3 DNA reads TGCGCCAGCAGTTCTGGACAGGGGGCTGGGGATGAGCAGTTCTTC.

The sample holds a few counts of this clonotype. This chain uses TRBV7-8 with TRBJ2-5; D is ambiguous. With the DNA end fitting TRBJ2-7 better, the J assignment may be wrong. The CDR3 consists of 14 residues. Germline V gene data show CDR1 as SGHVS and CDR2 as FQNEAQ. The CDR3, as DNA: TGTGCCAGCAGCTTAGGAGTTAGGTCACCCGAGCAGTACTTC. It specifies CASSLGVRSPEQYF.

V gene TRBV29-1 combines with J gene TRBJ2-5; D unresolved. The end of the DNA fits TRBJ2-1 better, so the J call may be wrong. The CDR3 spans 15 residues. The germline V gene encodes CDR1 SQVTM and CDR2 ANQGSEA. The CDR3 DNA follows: TGCAGCGTGGTCCATACGGAGTTTCCCTACAATGAGCAGTTCTTC. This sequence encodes CSVVHTEFPYNEQFF.

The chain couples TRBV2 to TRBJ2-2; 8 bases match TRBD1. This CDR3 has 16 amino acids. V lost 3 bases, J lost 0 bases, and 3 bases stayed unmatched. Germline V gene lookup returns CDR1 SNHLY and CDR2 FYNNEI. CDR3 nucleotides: TGTGCCAGCAGTGATGGGGGACAGGCGAACACCGGGGAGCTGTTTTTT. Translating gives CASSDGGQANTGELFF.

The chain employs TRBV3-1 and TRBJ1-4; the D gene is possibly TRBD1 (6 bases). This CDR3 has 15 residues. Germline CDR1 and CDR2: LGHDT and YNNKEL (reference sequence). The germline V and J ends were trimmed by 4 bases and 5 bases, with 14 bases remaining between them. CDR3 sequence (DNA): TGTGCCAGCAGCCTCATTACAGGGACGAATGAAAAACTGTTTTTT. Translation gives CASSLITGTNEKLFF.

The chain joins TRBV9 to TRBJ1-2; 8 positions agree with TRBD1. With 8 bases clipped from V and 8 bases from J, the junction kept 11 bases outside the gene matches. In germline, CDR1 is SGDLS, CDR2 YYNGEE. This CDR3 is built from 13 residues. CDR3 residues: CASDSGTGYGYTF. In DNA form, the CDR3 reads TGTGCCAGTGATTCCGGGACAGGTTACGGCTACACCTTC.

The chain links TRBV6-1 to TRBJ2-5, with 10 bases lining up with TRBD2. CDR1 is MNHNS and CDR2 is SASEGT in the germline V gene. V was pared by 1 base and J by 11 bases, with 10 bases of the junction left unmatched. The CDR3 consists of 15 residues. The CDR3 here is CASSEGLAGVKEQYF. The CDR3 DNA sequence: TGTGCCAGCAGTGAAGGGCTAGCGGGAGTCAAAGAGCAGTACTTC.

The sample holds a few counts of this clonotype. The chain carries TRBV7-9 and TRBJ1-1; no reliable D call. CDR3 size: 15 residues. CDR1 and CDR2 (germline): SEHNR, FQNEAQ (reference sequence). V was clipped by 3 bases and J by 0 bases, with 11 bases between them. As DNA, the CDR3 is TGTGCCAGCAGCTTGAAGGGCATAATGAACACTGAAGCTTTCTTT. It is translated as CASSLKGIMNTEAFF.

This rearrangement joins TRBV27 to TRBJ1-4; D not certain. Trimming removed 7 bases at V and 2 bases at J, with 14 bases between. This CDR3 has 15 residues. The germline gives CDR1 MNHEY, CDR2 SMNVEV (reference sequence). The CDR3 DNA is TGTGCCAGCACTGTTGTGGGCAGGACTAATGAAAAACTGTTTTTT. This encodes CASTVVGRTNEKLFF.

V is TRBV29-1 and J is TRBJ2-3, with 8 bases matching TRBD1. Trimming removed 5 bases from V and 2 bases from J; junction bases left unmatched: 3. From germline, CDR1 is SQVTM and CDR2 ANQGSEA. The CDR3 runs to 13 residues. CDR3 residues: CSVSGQATDTQYF. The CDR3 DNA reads TGCAGCGTTTCGGGACAGGCCACAGATACGCAGTATTTT.

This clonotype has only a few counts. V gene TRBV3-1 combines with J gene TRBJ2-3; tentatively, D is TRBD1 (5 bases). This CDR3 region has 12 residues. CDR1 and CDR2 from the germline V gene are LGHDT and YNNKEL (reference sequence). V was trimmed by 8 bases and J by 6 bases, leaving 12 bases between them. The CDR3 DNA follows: TGTGCCAGCGGCATTGGGGCCGATACGCAGTATTTT. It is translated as CASGIGADTQYF.

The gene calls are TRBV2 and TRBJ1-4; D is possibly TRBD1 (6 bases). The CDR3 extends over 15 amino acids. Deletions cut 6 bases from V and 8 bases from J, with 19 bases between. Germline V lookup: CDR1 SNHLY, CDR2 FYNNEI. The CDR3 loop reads CASRMTGGPLEKLFF. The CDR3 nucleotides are TGTGCCAGCAGGATGACTGGGGGGCCTTTGGAAAAACTGTTTTTT.

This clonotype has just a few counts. CDR3 nucleotide sequence: TGCAGCGTTGGACTAGCGGGTTGGGGCGATGAGCAGTTCTTC. As protein: CSVGLAGWGDEQFF. This rearrangement joins TRBV29-1 to TRBJ2-5; 10 nucleotides line up with TRBD2. The J call is doubtful: the DNA matches TRBJ2-1 better. The CDR3 is 14 residues long. Germline CDR1 and CDR2: SQVTM and ANQGSEA.

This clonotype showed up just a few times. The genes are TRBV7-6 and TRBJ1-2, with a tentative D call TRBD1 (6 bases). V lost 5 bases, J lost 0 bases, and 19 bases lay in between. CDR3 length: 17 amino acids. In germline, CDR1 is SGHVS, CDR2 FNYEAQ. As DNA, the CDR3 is TGTGCCAGCAGCCTCAGAGGGGGGACCTTTTCTAACTATGGCTACACCTTC. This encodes CASSLRGGTFSNYGYTF.

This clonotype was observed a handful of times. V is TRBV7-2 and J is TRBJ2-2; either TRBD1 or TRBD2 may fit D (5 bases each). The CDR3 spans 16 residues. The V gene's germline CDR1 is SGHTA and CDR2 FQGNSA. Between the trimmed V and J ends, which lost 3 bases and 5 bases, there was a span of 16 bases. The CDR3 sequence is CASSFYNRDVTGELFF. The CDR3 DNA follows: TGTGCCAGCAGCTTTTATAACCGGGACGTAACCGGGGAGCTGTTTTTT. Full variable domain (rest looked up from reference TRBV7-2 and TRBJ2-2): GAGVSQSPSNKVTEKGKDVELRCDPISGHTALYWYRQSLGQGLEFLIYFQGNSAPDKSGLPSDRFSAERTGGSVSTLTIQRTQQEDSAVYLCASSFYNRDVTGELFFGEGSRLTVL.

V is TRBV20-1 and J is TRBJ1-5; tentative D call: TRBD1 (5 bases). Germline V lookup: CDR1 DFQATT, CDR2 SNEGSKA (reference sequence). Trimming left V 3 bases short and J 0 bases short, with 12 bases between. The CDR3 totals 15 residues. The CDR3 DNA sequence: TGCAGTGCTAGCAGGGCAGACACTAGCAATCAGCCCCAGCATTTT. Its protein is CSASRADTSNQPQHF.

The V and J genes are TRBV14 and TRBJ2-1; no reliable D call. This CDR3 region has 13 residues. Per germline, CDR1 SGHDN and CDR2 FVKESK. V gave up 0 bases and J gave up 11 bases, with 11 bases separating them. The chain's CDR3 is CASSQDQDPQQFF. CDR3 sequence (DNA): TGTGCCAGCAGCCAAGATCAGGACCCTCAGCAGTTCTTC.

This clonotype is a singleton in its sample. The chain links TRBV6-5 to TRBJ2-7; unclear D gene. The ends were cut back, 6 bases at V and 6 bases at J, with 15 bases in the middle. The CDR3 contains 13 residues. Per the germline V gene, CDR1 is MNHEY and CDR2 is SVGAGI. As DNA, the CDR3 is TGTGCCAGCAGCCCACAACCCTCTACCGAGCAGTACTTC. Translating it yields CASSPQPSTEQYF.

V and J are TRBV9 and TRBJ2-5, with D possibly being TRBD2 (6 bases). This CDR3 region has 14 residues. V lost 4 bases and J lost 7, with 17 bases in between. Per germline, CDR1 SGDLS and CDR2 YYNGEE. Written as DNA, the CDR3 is TGTGCCAGCAGCCCGACCACTAGCCTCGGGACCCAGTACTTC. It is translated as CASSPTTSLGTQYF.

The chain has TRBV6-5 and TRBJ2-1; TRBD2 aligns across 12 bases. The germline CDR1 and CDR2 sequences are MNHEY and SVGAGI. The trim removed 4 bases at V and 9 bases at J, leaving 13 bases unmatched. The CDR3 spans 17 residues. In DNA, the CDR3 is TGTGCCAGCAGTTCAAAACTAGCGGGAGGCCTGAGGGGTGAGCAGTTCTTC. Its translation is CASSSKLAGGLRGEQFF.

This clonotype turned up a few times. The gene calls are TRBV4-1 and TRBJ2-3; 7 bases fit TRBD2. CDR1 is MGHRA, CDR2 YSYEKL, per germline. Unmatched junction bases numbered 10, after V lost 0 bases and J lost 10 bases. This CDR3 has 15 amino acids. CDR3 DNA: TGCGCCAGCAGCCAAGATGGAACTGGCGGGAGTGCGCAGTATTTT. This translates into CASSQDGTGGSAQYF.

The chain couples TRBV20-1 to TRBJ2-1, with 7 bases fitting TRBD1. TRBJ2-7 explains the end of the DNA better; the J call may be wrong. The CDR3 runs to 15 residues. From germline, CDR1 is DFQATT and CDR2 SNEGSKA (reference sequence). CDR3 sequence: CSARGHRGDLGEQYF. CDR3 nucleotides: TGCAGTGCTAGAGGACACAGGGGAGACCTTGGCGAGCAGTACTTC.

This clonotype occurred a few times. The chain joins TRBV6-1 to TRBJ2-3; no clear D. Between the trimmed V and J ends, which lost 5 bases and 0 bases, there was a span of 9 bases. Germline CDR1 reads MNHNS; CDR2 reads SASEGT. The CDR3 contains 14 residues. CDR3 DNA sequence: TGTGCCAGCAGTATCCCCACTAGCACAGATACGCAGTATTTT. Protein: CASSIPTSTDTQYF.

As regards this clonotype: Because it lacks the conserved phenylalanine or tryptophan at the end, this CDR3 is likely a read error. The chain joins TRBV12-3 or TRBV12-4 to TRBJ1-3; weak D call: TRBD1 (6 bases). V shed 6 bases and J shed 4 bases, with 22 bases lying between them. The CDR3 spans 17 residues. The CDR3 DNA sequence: TGTGCCAGCAGCCGCCTGATAGGGGGGCCGGGAGGAAACACCATATATCTT. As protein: CASSRLIGGPGGNTIYL.

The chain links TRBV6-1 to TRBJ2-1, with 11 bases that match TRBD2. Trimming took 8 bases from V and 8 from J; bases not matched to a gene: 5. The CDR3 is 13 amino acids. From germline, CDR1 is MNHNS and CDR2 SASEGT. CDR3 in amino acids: CASRLAGMDEQFF. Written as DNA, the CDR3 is TGTGCCAGCCGACTAGCGGGAATGGATGAGCAGTTCTTC.

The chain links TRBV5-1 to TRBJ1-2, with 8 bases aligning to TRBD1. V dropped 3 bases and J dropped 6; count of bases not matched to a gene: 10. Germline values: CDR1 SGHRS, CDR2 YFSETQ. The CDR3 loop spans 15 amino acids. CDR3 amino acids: CASSYISTGEHGYTF. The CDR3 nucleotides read TGCGCCAGCAGCTACATCTCGACAGGGGAGCATGGCTACACCTTC.

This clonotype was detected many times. The CDR3 loop is CASGVGDTQYF. The CDR3 nucleotides read TGTGCCAGCGGGGTGGGAGATACGCAGTATTTT. The V gene is TRBV11-2, the J gene TRBJ2-3; D unclear. This CDR3 region has 11 residues. Germline V gives CDR1 SGHAT, CDR2 FQNNGV. V was trimmed by 8 bases and J by 5 bases, leaving 8 bases between them.

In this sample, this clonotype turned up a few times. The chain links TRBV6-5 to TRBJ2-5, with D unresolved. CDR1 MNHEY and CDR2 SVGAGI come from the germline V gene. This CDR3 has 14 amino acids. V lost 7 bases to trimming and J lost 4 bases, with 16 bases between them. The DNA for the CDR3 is TGTGCCAGCACCGTCCCCGGTCCCAGAGAGACCCAGTACTTC. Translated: CASTVPGPRETQYF.

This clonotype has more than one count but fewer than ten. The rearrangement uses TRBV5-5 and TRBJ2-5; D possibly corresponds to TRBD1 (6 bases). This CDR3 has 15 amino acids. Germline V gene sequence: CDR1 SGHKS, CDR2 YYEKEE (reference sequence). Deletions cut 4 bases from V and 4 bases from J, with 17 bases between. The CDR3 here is CASSPVRRTAETQYF. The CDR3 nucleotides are TGTGCCAGCAGCCCGGTCAGACGGACAGCAGAGACCCAGTACTTC. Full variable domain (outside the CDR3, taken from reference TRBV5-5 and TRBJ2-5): DAGVTQSPTHLIKTRGQQVTLRCSPISGHKSVSWYQQVLGQGPQFIFQYYEKEERGRGNFPDRFSARQFPNYSSELNVNALLLGDSALYLCASSPVRRTAETQYFGPGTRLLVL.

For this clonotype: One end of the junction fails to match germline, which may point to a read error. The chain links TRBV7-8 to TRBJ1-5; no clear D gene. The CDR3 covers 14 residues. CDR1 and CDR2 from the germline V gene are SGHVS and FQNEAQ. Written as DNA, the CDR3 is TGTGCCAGTAGCTTTCGAAATAGCAATCAGCCCCAGCATTTT. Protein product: CASSFRNSNQPQHF.